This TCR beta chain emerged from a study of regulatory T cells in long-lasting Graves disease. This clonotype was seen ten or more times. Indicated time point: newly diagnosed GD, antithyroid drugs for less than 3 months. Making the TCR library involved RNA that had been extracted from PBMCs. V lost 8 bases, J lost 0 bases, and 11 bases lay in between. This CDR3 has 13 residues. Germline CDR1 and CDR2: SNHLY and FYNNEI. Investigators prepared the TCR beta libraries by applying iRepertoire HTBI primers and Arm-PCR of CDR3 regions. TCRdb passed the multiplex PCR reads through MiXCR, listing each CDR3 protein once. Of hundreds of thousands of distinct CDR3 sequences listed, about 16% are singletons. The same data also contributed to another study, on T cells in Graves' hyperthyroidism and ophthalmopathy. That publication notes: Before onset, by a median of approximately 5.9 months, the model predicted ophthalmopathy.

The material sequenced was peripheral blood mononuclear cells (PBMCs), taken at new diagnosis, from a patient treated with antithyroid drugs. This clonotype was sampled from a woman in her forties or fifties with Graves disease. The rearrangement links TRBV2 to TRBJ2-7; D not certain. DNA of the CDR3: TGTGCCAGCCGGCACCAAAGCTCCTACGAGCAGTACTTC. It translates to CASRHQSSYEQYF.